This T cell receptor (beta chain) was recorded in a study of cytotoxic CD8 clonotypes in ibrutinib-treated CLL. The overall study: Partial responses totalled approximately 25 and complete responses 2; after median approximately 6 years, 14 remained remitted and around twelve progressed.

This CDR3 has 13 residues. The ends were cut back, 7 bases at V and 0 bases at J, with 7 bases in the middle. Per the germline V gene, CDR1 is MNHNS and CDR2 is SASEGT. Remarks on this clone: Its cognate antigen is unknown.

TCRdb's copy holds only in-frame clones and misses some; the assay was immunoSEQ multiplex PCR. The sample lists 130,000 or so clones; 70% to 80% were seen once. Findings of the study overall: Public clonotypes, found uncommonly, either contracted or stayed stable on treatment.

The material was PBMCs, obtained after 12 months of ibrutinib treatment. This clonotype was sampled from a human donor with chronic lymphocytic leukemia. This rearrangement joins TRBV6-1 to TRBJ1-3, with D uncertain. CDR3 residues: CASNPSSGNTIYF. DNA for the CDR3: TGTGCCAGCAACCCTAGCTCTGGAAACACCATATATTTT.